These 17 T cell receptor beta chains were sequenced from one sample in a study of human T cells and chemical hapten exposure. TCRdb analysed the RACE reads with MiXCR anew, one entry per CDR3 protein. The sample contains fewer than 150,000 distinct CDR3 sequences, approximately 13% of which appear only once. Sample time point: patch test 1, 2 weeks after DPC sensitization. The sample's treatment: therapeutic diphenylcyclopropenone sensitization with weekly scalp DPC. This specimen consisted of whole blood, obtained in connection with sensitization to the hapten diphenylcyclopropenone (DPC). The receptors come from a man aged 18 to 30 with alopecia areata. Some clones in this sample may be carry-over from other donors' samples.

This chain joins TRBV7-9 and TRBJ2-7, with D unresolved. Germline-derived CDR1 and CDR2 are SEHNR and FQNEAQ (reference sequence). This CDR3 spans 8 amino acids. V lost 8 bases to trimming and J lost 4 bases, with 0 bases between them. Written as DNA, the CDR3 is TGTGCCAGCTACGAGCAGTACGTC. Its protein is CASYEQYV.

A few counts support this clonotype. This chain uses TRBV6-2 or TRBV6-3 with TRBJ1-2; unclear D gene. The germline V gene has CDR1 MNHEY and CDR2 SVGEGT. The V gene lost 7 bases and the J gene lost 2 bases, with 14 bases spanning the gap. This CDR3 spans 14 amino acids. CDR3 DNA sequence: TGTGCCAGCATCCCCGGGCCGGAAAACTATGGCTACACCTTC. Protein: CASIPGPENYGYTF.

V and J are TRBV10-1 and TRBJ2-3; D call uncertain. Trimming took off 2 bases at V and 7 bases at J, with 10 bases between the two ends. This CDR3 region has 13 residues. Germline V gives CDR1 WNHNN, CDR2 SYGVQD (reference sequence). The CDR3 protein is CASSEGYGYTQYF. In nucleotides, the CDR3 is TGCGCCAGCAGTGAGGGGTATGGATATACGCAGTATTTT.

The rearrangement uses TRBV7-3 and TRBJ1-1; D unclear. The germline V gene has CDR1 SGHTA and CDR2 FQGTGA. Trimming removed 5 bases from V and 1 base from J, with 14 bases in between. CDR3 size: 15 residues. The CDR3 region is CASSPSGGPNTEAFF. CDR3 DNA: TGTGCCAGCAGCCCCTCGGGCGGCCCGAACACTGAAGCTTTCTTT.

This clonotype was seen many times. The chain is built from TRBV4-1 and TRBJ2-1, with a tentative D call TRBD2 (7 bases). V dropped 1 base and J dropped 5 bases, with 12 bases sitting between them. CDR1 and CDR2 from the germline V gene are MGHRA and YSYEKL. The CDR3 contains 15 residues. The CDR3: CASSQGSGDNNEQFF. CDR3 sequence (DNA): TGCGCCAGCAGCCAAGGCAGCGGGGACAACAATGAGCAGTTCTTC.

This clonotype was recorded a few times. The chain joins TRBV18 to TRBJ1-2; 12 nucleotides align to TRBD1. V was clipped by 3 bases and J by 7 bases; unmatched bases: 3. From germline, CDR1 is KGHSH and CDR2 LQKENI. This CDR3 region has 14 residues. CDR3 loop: CASSPGQGAGGYTF. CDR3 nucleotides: TGTGCCAGCTCACCGGGACAGGGGGCTGGTGGCTACACCTTC. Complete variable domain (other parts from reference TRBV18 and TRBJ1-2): NAGVMQNPRHLVRRRGQEARLRCSPMKGHSHVYWYRQLPEEGLKFMVYLQKENIIDESGMPKERFSAEFPKEGPSILRIQQVVRGDSAAYFCASSPGQGAGGYTFGSGTRLTVV.

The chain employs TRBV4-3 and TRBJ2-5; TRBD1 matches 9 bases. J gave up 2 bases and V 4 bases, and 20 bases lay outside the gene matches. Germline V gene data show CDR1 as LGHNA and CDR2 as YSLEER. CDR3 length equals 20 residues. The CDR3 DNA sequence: TGCGCCAGCAGCCCACACTCATGGACAGGGGATGACGAAGAGCAAGAGACCCAGTACTTC. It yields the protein CASSPHSWTGDDEEQETQYF.

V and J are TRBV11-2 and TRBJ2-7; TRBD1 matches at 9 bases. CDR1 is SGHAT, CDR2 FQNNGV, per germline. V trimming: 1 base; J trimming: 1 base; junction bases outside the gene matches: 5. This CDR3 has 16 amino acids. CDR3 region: CASSLGVDRGSYEQYV. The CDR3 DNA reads TGTGCCAGCAGCTTAGGGGTGGACAGGGGATCCTACGAGCAGTACGTC.

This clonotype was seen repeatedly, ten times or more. CDR3 amino acids: CASSLSREATEAFF. DNA for the CDR3: TGTGCCAGCAGCTTAAGCAGGGAGGCCACTGAAGCTTTCTTT. The chain carries TRBV7-2 and TRBJ1-1; a possible D gene is TRBD1 (5 bases). The CDR3 runs 14 residues. Between the trimmed V and J ends, which lost 2 bases and 4 bases, there was a span of 11 bases. CDR1 and CDR2 (germline): SGHTA, FQGNSA.

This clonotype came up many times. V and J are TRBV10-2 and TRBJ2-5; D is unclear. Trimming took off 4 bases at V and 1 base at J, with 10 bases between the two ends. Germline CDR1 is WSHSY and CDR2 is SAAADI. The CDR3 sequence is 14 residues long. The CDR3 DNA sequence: TGCGCCAGCAGTGGTATTCGGATCCAAGAGACCCAGTACTTC. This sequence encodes CASSGIRIQETQYF.

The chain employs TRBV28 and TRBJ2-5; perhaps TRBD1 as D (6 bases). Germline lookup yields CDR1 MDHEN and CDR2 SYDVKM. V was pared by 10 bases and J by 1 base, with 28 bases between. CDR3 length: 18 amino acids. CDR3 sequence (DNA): TGTGCCACCTATACCCTAGCCACGGGACACAAGCTCCAAGAGACCCAGTACTTC. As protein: CATYTLATGHKLQETQYF.

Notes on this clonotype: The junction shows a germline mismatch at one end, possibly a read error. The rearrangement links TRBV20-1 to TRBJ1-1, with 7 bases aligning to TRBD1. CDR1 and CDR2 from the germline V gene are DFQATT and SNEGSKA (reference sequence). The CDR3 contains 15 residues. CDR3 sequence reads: CSARVEGARNTEVFF. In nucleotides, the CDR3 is TGCAGTGCTAGAGTGGAGGGGGCGCGGAACACTGAAGTTTTCTTT.

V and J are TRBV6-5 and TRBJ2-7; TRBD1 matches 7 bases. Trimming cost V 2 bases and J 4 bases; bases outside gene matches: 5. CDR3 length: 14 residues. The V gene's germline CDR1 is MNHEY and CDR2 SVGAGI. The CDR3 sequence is CASSYDDREYEQYF. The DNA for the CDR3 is TGTGCCAGCAGTTACGACGACAGGGAGTACGAGCAGTACTTC.

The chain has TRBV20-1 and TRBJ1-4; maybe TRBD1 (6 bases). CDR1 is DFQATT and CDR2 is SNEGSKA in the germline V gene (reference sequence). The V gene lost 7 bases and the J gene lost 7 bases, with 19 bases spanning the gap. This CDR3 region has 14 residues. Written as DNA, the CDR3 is TGCAGTGACGTAGACAGGTCCGGCCGTGAAAAACTGTTTTTT. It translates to CSDVDRSGREKLFF.

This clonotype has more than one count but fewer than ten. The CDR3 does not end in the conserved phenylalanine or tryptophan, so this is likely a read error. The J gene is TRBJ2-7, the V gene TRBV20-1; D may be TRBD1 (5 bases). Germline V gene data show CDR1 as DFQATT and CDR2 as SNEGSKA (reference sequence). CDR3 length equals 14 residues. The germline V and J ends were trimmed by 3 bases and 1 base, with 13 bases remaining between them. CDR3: CSASRQGISYEQYA. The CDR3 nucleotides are TGCAGTGCTAGTCGGCAGGGTATATCCTACGAGCAGTACGCC.

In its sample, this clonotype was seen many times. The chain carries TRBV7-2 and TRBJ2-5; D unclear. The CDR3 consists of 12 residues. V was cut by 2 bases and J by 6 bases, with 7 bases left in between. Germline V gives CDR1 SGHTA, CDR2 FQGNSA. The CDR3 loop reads CASSLYEKTQYF. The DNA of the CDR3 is TGTGCCAGCAGCTTATACGAAAAGACCCAGTACTTC.

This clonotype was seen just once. The CDR3 reads CASSSGRRTIYF. The CDR3 bases are TGTGCCAGCAGTTCCGGACGCCGCACCATATATTTT. This chain connects TRBV28 to TRBJ1-3; D call uncertain. With 4 bases removed from V and 9 bases from J, the gap between germline ends came to 10 bases. The germline CDR1 and CDR2 sequences are MDHEN and SYDVKM. The CDR3 covers 12 residues.